The entry that follows covers one T cell receptor beta chain sequence. Its antigen is undetermined. These data belong to a study of T cell responses to AZD1222 COVID-19 vaccine. Sequencing was performed with immunoSEQ multiplex PCR; in TCRdb, only in-frame clones are kept and a portion is missing. This table holds around 180,000 clones, around 90% found once. CDR3 length equals 12 residues. Germline V gene sequence: CDR1 DFQATT, CDR2 SNEGSKA (reference sequence). V lost 3 bases, J lost 3 bases, and 9 bases lay in between. Findings and caveats of the study: Seropositivity was recorded at baseline in only six AZD1222 recipients. The donors showed a predominance of white British ancestry and of females, with possible underestimation of clonal diversity. Only after the peak T cell response were repertoires sampled.

V is TRBV20-1 and J is TRBJ2-7; a weak D match, TRBD2 (6 bases). This clonotype was sampled from an adult who received the AZD1222 COVID-19 vaccine. This specimen was peripheral blood, taken 28 days after the second AZD1222 dose. CDR3 in DNA: TGCAGTGCTAGTCAGGGAGGCTACGAGCAGTACTTC. It yields the protein CSASQGGYEQYF.